This paragraph covers one T cell receptor beta chain sequence. The sample is drawn from a study of OX40 agonist ivuxolimab in advanced cancers. Using immunoSEQ multiplex PCR, the repertoire was profiled, and TCRdb retains in-frame clones only, with some absent. The table shows approximately 20,000 clones, with 85% to 90% occurring only once. CDR1 and CDR2 from the germline V gene are SEHNR and FQNEAQ (reference sequence). The CDR3 is 14 residues long. The trim removed 5 bases at V and 2 bases at J, leaving 3 bases unmatched. The clonotype was recovered from an adult with an advanced solid tumor such as melanoma, head and neck, liver or kidney cancer. This chain connects TRBV7-9 to TRBJ2-7; 10 bases line up with TRBD1. Sample: CD4+ or CD8+ T cells sorted from blood, taken in a trial of the OX40 agonist ivuxolimab. The CDR3 sequence is CASSEGQGAYEQYF. Written as DNA, the CDR3 is TGTGCCAGCAGCGAAGGACAGGGGGCCTACGAGCAGTACTTC.